One and the same sample provided the 29 T cell receptor beta chains below, sequenced in a study of a mutant IDH1 vaccine in newly diagnosed glioma (dated by TCRdb to the early 2020s). Antigens for these TCRs are unknown. The time point label corresponds to: week 47, end of study. Every vaccine dose consisted of 300 ug of a 20-mer mutant IDH1 peptide in Montanide, administered subcutaneously together with topical imiquimod. The library came from the immunoSEQ multiplex PCR assay. TCRdb re-hosts the immuneACCESS table, in-frame sequences only. Its copies lack some clones; in the studies checked, an unresolved V gene accounts for under half of them, and the cause for the rest is not known. A total of 50,000 to 55,000 clones appear in this sample, almost 65% of them only once. The top ten clones comprise about 5% of the sample. The starting material was peripheral blood mononuclear cells (PBMCs), obtained from a glioma patient whose treatment included an IDH1 peptide vaccine. The receptor set was obtained from a man aged 35-49 years with glioma. Some clones in this sample may be carry-over from other donors' samples.

This clone has a single count. The chain recombines TRBV6-7 with TRBJ1-4, with 7 bases that match TRBD1. TRBV6-7 is flagged as an ORF with uncertain function. CDR3 length: 14 residues. V gave up 5 bases and J gave up 8 bases; unmatched junction bases: 8. This chain's CDR3 is CASSTRGLEEKLFF. In DNA, the CDR3 is TGTGCCAGCAGTACCAGGGGGTTGGAGGAAAAACTGTTTTTT.

This chain links TRBV7-9 with TRBJ2-7, with 8 positions matching TRBD1. The CDR3 runs 15 residues. The J segment lost 3 bases and the V segment lost 3 bases, leaving 7 bases of the junction unmatched. CDR1 SEHNR and CDR2 FQNEAQ come from the germline V gene (reference sequence). The CDR3, as DNA: TGTGCCAGCAGCTTGGGACCCGGGACAGGCTACGAGCAGTACTTC. Residues: CASSLGPGTGYEQYF.

CDR3 bases: TGTGCCAGCTCACCGGGACAGGGGGTCAATGAGCAGTTCTTC. It is translated as CASSPGQGVNEQFF. This chain joins TRBV18 and TRBJ2-1; 11 bases match TRBD1. CDR1 is KGHSH and CDR2 is LQKENI in the germline V gene. V shed 3 bases and J 6 bases; nucleotides not matched to a gene: 1. The CDR3 sequence is 14 residues long.

This clone showed up just a few times. The V and J genes are TRBV11-2 and TRBJ1-2; 9 nucleotides match TRBD1. The CDR3 runs to 13 residues. CDR1 and CDR2 from the germline V gene are SGHAT and FQNNGV. V was pared by 6 bases and J by 7 bases, with 6 bases of the junction left unmatched. CDR3 coding DNA: TGTGCCAGCAGGGGACAGGGACGATCTGGCTACACCTTC. This translates into CASRGQGRSGYTF. The variable domain in full, with the rest retrieved from reference TRBV11-2 and TRBJ1-2, is EAGVAQSPRYKIIEKRQSVAFWCNPISGHATLYWYQQILGQGPKLLIQFQNNGVVDDSQLPKDRFSAERLKGVDSTLKIQPAKLEDSAVYLCASRGQGRSGYTFGSGTRLTVV.

J is TRBJ2-1 and V is TRBV19, with D hard to call. V was cut by 6 bases and J by 0 bases, with 12 bases left in between. The CDR3 has 15 residues. The germline V gene encodes CDR1 LNHDA and CDR2 SQIVND (reference sequence). The chain's CDR3 is CASRSSQGSYNEQFF. Here the CDR3 DNA reads TGTGCCAGTAGATCCAGCCAAGGCTCCTACAATGAGCAGTTCTTC. Combining the CDR3 with reference TRBV19 and TRBJ2-1 gives the whole variable domain DGGITQSPKYLFRKEGQNVTLSCEQNLNHDAMYWYRQDPGQGLRLIYYSQIVNDFQKGDIAEGYSVSREKKESFPLTVTSAQKNPTAFYLCASRSSQGSYNEQFFGPGTRLTVL.

This clone has a handful of counts. The rearrangement uses TRBV29-1 and TRBJ1-5, with a possible D match to TRBD1 (5 bases). The germline gives CDR1 SQVTM, CDR2 ANQGSEA. This CDR3 contains 13 residues. V was shortened by 7 bases and J by 4 bases, with 14 bases between the two germline ends. The CDR3 here is CSAGGGSNQPQHF. CDR3 coding DNA: TGCAGCGCCGGGGGGGGGTCTAATCAGCCCCAGCATTTT. Full variable domain (remainder filled in from reference TRBV29-1 and TRBJ1-5): SAVISQKPSRDICQRGTSLTIQCQVDSQVTMMFWYRQQPGQSLTLIATANQGSEATYESGFVIDKFPISRPNLTFSTLTVSNMSPEDSSIYLCSAGGGSNQPQHFGDGTRLSIL.

V gene TRBV4-1 combines with J gene TRBJ1-1; unclear D gene. The V end lost 5 bases, the J end lost 5 bases, and 12 bases lay between the germline ends. CDR3 length: 13 amino acids. Germline CDR1 MGHRA, CDR2 YSYEKL. CDR3 loop: CASSLLQATEAFF. The CDR3 nucleotides are TGCGCCAGCAGCTTACTCCAGGCGACTGAAGCTTTCTTT.

The J gene is TRBJ1-2, the V gene TRBV6-1; D is undetermined. Per the germline V gene, CDR1 is MNHNS and CDR2 is SASEGT. The V end lost 6 bases, the J end lost 8 bases, and 13 bases lay between the germline ends. The CDR3 runs 12 residues. CDR3 residues: CASSELRLGYTF. The CDR3 DNA follows: TGTGCCAGCAGCGAACTAAGGCTGGGCTACACCTTC.

The rearrangement links TRBV25-1 to TRBJ1-3; D ambiguous. V was clipped by 9 bases and J by 8 bases, with 11 bases between them. Germline-derived CDR1 and CDR2 are MGHDK and SYGVNS. This CDR3 contains 11 residues. This CDR3 is CASGPSDTIYF. In nucleotides, the CDR3 is TGTGCCAGTGGCCCCTCGGACACCATATATTTT.

The chain has TRBV14 and TRBJ2-7; D may be TRBD1 (6 bases). CDR3 length: 12 amino acids. Trimming cost V 3 bases and J 8 bases, with 11 bases left between them. CDR1 and CDR2 (germline): SGHDN, FVKESK. CDR3 in amino acids: CASSQKQGQQYF. The CDR3 coding sequence is TGTGCCAGCAGCCAGAAACAGGGCCAGCAGTACTTC.

The rearrangement links TRBV7-2 to TRBJ1-1; a weak D match, TRBD1 (6 bases). This CDR3 is 13 amino acids long. V was pared by 2 bases and J by 10 bases, with 14 bases between. The V gene's germline CDR1 is SGHTA and CDR2 FQGNSA. The CDR3 DNA follows: TGTGCCAGCAGCTTACAGGGGTTTCAGGTAGCTTTCTTT. This sequence encodes CASSLQGFQVAFF.

There are a few counts of this clone. The V call is TRBV5-1, the J call TRBJ1-3; weak D call: TRBD1 (6 bases). CDR1 is SGHRS and CDR2 is YFSETQ in the germline V gene. This CDR3 is 15 amino acids long. Trimming shortened V by 5 bases and J by 0 bases, and 12 bases separated the two germline ends. CDR3 residues: CASRAGVYSGNTIYF. DNA of the CDR3: TGCGCCAGCAGGGCAGGGGTTTACTCTGGAAACACCATATATTTT.

The chain carries TRBV7-2 and TRBJ1-6; possibly TRBD1 for D (6 bases). Germline V gives CDR1 SGHTA, CDR2 FQGNSA. This CDR3 has 16 residues. V was trimmed by 2 bases and J by 9 bases, leaving 17 bases between them. CDR3 amino acids: CASSLTFSRGGSPLHF. The DNA for the CDR3 is TGTGCCAGCAGCTTAACATTTAGTAGAGGGGGTTCACCCCTCCACTTT. Drawing the rest from reference TRBV7-2 and TRBJ1-6, the complete variable domain is GAGVSQSPSNKVTEKGKDVELRCDPISGHTALYWYRQSLGQGLEFLIYFQGNSAPDKSGLPSDRFSAERTGGSVSTLTIQRTQQEDSAVYLCASSLTFSRGGSPLHFGNGTRLTVT.

V usage is TRBV19 and J usage is TRBJ1-4; D perhaps matches TRBD1 (5 bases). The CDR3 totals 17 residues. The germline V and J ends were trimmed by 4 bases and 8 bases, with 23 bases remaining between them. The germline CDR1 and CDR2 sequences are LNHDA and SQIVND (reference sequence). CDR3 sequence (DNA): TGTGCCAGTAGTAGGACCCTCGAACCCAGGCGGGACGAAAAACTGTTTTTT. Amino acids: CASSRTLEPRRDEKLFF.

CDR3 DNA: TGTGCCTGGTGGGACAGGGGAAACATTCAGTACTTC. This sequence encodes CAWWDRGNIQYF. The rearrangement joins TRBV30 to TRBJ2-4; 10 bases align to TRBD1. The CDR3 runs 12 residues. Germline V gene sequence: CDR1 GTSNPN, CDR2 SVGIG (reference sequence). Germline trimming cut 5 bases from V and 6 bases from J; bases unmatched to any gene: 1. The full variable domain, completed using reference TRBV30 and TRBJ2-4, is SQTIHQWPATLVQPVGSPLSLECTVEGTSNPNLYWYRQAAGRGLQLLFYSVGIGQISSEVPQNLSASRPQDRQFILSSKKLLLSDSGFYLCAWWDRGNIQYFGAGTRLSVL.

The J gene is TRBJ1-2, the V gene TRBV10-2; perhaps TRBD1 as D (6 bases). This CDR3 is built from 13 residues. The V end lost 6 bases, the J end lost 2 bases, and 10 bases lay between the germline ends. Germline V lookup: CDR1 WSHSY, CDR2 SAAADI. The CDR3 protein is CASRGGGNYGYTF. CDR3 coding DNA: TGCGCCAGCAGGGGGGGCGGCAACTATGGCTACACCTTC.

In its sample, this clone was seen a few times. The J gene is TRBJ1-5, the V gene TRBV30; D is undetermined. The CDR3 spans 16 residues. V lost 2 bases, J lost 4 bases, and 18 bases lay in between. Germline V gives CDR1 GTSNPN, CDR2 SVGIG (reference sequence). CDR3 sequence reads: CAWSPRRGDPNQPQHF. CDR3 coding DNA: TGTGCCTGGAGTCCCAGGCGCGGGGATCCTAATCAGCCCCAGCATTTT. Together with reference TRBV30 and TRBJ1-5, the CDR3 gives the full variable domain: SQTIHQWPATLVQPVGSPLSLECTVEGTSNPNLYWYRQAAGRGLQLLFYSVGIGQISSEVPQNLSASRPQDRQFILSSKKLLLSDSGFYLCAWSPRRGDPNQPQHFGDGTRLSIL.

This clone was observed a few times. The V and J genes are TRBV7-9 and TRBJ1-4; no firm D call. This CDR3 is built from 14 residues. In germline, CDR1 is SEHNR, CDR2 FQNEAQ (reference sequence). With 5 bases removed from V and 8 bases from J, the gap between germline ends came to 15 bases. The CDR3 region is CASSRVAGGEKLFF. The CDR3 coding sequence is TGTGCCAGCAGCCGGGTCGCGGGTGGAGAAAAACTGTTTTTT.

The V gene is TRBV27, the J gene TRBJ1-1; D is possibly TRBD1 (5 bases). Trimming removed 1 base from V and 1 base from J, with 16 bases in between. Germline V gene sequence: CDR1 MNHEY, CDR2 SMNVEV (reference sequence). The CDR3 runs 17 residues. The CDR3 nucleotides read TGTGCCAGCAGTTTATTTGGCGGTTTGGGGGAGAACACTGAAGCTTTCTTT. It translates to CASSLFGGLGENTEAFF.

The chain employs TRBV10-3 and TRBJ2-5; the match to TRBD2 covers 8 bases. Germline trimming cut 2 bases from V and 3 bases from J; bases unmatched to any gene: 5. CDR3 length equals 15 residues. Germline V gives CDR1 ENHRY, CDR2 SYGVKD. The CDR3 region is CAISEGGGGKETQYF. For the CDR3, the DNA is TGTGCCATCAGTGAGGGCGGCGGGGGGAAAGAGACCCAGTACTTC.

The chain joins TRBV5-1 to TRBJ2-5; D gene uncertain. Trimming shortened V by 0 bases and J by 4 bases, and 4 bases separated the two germline ends. Germline loops: CDR1 SGHRS, CDR2 YFSETQ. The CDR3 is made up of 12 amino acids. The CDR3 loop reads CASSLVGETQYF. As DNA, the CDR3 is TGCGCCAGCAGCTTGGTTGGAGAGACCCAGTACTTC.

The chain uses TRBV6-6 and TRBJ1-3; TRBD1 might be the D (5 bases). This CDR3 has 15 residues. Germline CDR1 reads MNHNY; CDR2 reads SVGAGI (reference sequence). V was cut by 7 bases and J by 2 bases, with 15 bases left in between. CDR3 DNA: TGTGCCAGCACCGGAGGGGAGATGGCTGGAAACACCATATATTTT. Translating gives CASTGGEMAGNTIYF.

This clone was seen once. The chain links TRBV5-1 to TRBJ2-7, with 10 bases that match TRBD1. V lost 4 bases to trimming and J lost 1 base; unmatched junction nucleotides: 8. Germline V gene lookup returns CDR1 SGHRS and CDR2 YFSETQ. The CDR3 runs to 16 residues. CDR3 sequence: CASSAWRTGGSYEQYF. The CDR3 coding sequence is TGCGCCAGCAGCGCGTGGAGGACAGGGGGATCCTACGAGCAGTACTTC.

The genes are TRBV6-1 and TRBJ2-3, with 9 nucleotides matching TRBD2. V lost 0 bases, J lost 4 bases, and 5 bases stayed unmatched. Germline V lookup: CDR1 MNHNS, CDR2 SASEGT. The CDR3 is 16 amino acids. The CDR3 DNA reads as TGTGCCAGCAGTGAAGCGGGAAGGACTAGCGCAGATACGCAGTATTTT. Protein: CASSEAGRTSADTQYF.

CDR3 region: CASSISQDNQPQHF. The CDR3 DNA is TGTGCCAGTAGTATCTCACAGGACAATCAGCCCCAGCATTTT. This rearrangement joins TRBV19 to TRBJ1-5; D perhaps matches TRBD1 (5 bases). Trimming pared 3 bases from V and 3 bases from J, leaving 9 bases between. The CDR3 has 14 residues. CDR1 LNHDA and CDR2 SQIVND come from the germline V gene (reference sequence).

This sequence joins TRBV5-5 and TRBJ1-6; no firm D call. The V end was cut by 2 bases, the J end by 10 bases, with 16 bases between. In germline, CDR1 is SGHKS, CDR2 YYEKEE (reference sequence). This CDR3 is 15 amino acids long. The CDR3 is CASSLLWDPSSPLHF. CDR3 DNA: TGTGCCAGCAGCTTACTTTGGGATCCCTCGTCACCCCTCCACTTT.

This clone was observed a single time. In DNA form, the CDR3 reads TGTGCCAGCAGCTTACGGGGGGGGAGCGTCGATCAGCCCCAGCATTTT. This translates into CASSLRGGSVDQPQHF. The chain employs TRBV7-9 and TRBJ1-5; D is perhaps TRBD1 (5 bases). CDR3 size: 16 residues. V shed 2 bases and J shed 5 bases, with 16 bases lying between them. The germline CDR1 and CDR2 sequences are SEHNR and FQNEAQ (reference sequence).

V and J are TRBV30 and TRBJ2-7; 8 bases line up with TRBD2. V gave up 2 bases and J gave up 7 bases; unmatched junction bases: 10. The CDR3 spans 14 residues. Germline CDR1 and CDR2: GTSNPN and SVGIG (reference sequence). CDR3 sequence reads: CAWSLQRGRGEQYF. CDR3 DNA: TGTGCCTGGAGTCTCCAGCGGGGGCGGGGGGAGCAGTACTTC.

The chain links TRBV2 to TRBJ2-5, with D perhaps matching TRBD1 or TRBD2 (5 bases each). Trimming left V 6 bases short and J 2 bases short, with 10 bases between. This CDR3 comprises 13 residues. Germline V gene data show CDR1 as SNHLY and CDR2 as FYNNEI. The chain's CDR3 is CASSRDGQETQYF. The CDR3 DNA sequence: TGTGCCAGCAGCAGGGACGGTCAAGAGACCCAGTACTTC.